A single sample is the source of the 13 T cell receptor beta chains below, sequenced in a study of monozygotic twins with inflammatory bowel disease. Reanalyzing the 5' RACE reads, TCRdb keeps one entry per CDR3 protein, without DNA. This table holds around 380,000 distinct CDR3 sequences. The sample was blood. The receptors shown here come from a human donor with ulcerative colitis or Crohn's disease, or a healthy co-twin of an affected twin (not recorded which).

The chain carries TRBV10-2 and TRBJ1-2. CDR3 length: 14 residues. The germline V gene has CDR1 WSHSY and CDR2 SAAADI. The CDR3 is CASSERKTTGGYTF.

V gene TRBV5-6 combines with J gene TRBJ2-5. This CDR3 has 15 amino acids. CDR1 and CDR2 from the germline V gene are SGHDT and YYEEEE. CDR3 in amino acids: CASSRGLAGLETQYF.

The chain couples TRBV12-3 or TRBV12-4 to TRBJ1-1; as DNA is missing, the TRBD1 call by TCRdb cannot be tested. CDR3 length: 14 residues. CDR3 sequence: CASSSKEGATEAFF.

CDR3 residues: CASSVATGGVNEQFF. V gene TRBV9 combines with J gene TRBJ2-1; absent DNA, TCRdb's TRBD2 call cannot be checked. Germline CDR1 SGDLS, CDR2 YYNGEE. This CDR3 comprises 15 residues.

This rearrangement joins TRBV4-1 to TRBJ1-1. Germline V lookup: CDR1 MGHRA, CDR2 YSYEKL. The CDR3 runs to 16 residues. CDR3 amino acids: CASSLRVGRSNTEAFF.

The chain employs TRBV5-6 and TRBJ2-1; TCRdb's D call of TRBD2 is untestable without DNA. This CDR3 comprises 15 residues. The germline CDR1 and CDR2 sequences are SGHDT and YYEEEE. The CDR3 sequence is CASSLGGLAGDEQFF.

This sequence joins TRBV28 and TRBJ1-2. The CDR3 runs to 12 residues. CDR1 MDHEN and CDR2 SYDVKM come from the germline V gene. This chain's CDR3 is CASSWQAYGYTF.

The rearrangement links TRBV6-5 to TRBJ1-1. There are 13 residues in the CDR3. From germline, CDR1 is MNHEY and CDR2 SVGAGI. The CDR3 here is CASKRSMNTEAFF.

The rearrangement joins TRBV9 to TRBJ2-7; the D gene TCRdb calls, TRBD2, cannot be checked with no DNA. Germline CDR1 is SGDLS and CDR2 is YYNGEE. The CDR3 is 16 residues long. This CDR3 reads CASSPSLMGGRYEQYF.

This sequence joins TRBV5-1 and TRBJ2-5; the TCRdb D gene call, TRBD2, has no DNA to confirm it. This CDR3 region has 16 residues. Germline lookup yields CDR1 SGHRS and CDR2 YFSETQ. This chain's CDR3 is CASSQTQSGSGETQYF. The full variable domain, completed using reference TRBV5-1 and TRBJ2-5, is KAGVTQTPRYLIKTRGQQVTLSCSPISGHRSVSWYQQTPGQGLQFLFEYFSETQRNKGNFPGRFSGRQFSNSRSEMNVSTLELGDSALYLCASSQTQSGSGETQYFGPGTRLLVL.

J is TRBJ2-5 and V is TRBV3-1; TCRdb selects TRBD2, and the lack of DNA leaves this call unchecked. Germline-derived CDR1 and CDR2 are LGHDT and YNNKEL (reference sequence). The CDR3 has 16 amino acids. The CDR3 loop is CASSQKPSGLQETQYF.

The genes are TRBV7-2 and TRBJ1-5. The CDR3 consists of 15 residues. Germline V gives CDR1 SGHTA, CDR2 FQGNSA. The CDR3 loop reads CASSLTEGGVQPQHF.

The rearrangement joins TRBV5-1 to TRBJ1-1. CDR3 length: 12 residues. Germline CDR1 reads SGHRS; CDR2 reads YFSETQ. The CDR3 region is CASSLGATEAFF.